The TCR beta chain described here comes from a study of tumor-infiltrating lymphocytes in primary liver carcinoma. The overall study: Between roughly 4.2 and 11 cm across, the tumors were all of stage T1-T3 N0M0.

Co-extraction of both nucleic acids (RNA and DNA) used about 17-33 mg of unsorted bulk tissue. Germline lookup yields CDR1 SGHAT and CDR2 FQNNGV. CDR3 length: 17 residues. On this clonotype itself: The junction departs from the called germline gene at one end, perhaps through a read error.

Production of TCR beta cDNA used approximately 0.45 ug total RNA together with a constant-region primer. Sequencing libraries for TCR beta derived from three nested multiplex PCR rounds that used slightly modified ARM-PCR. TRBV1-TRBV30 forward primers paired with a C-beta reverse primer were used in the first two PCR rounds, which ran roughly 10 cycles each. A single record per CDR3 protein comes from TCRdb applying MiXCR to the multiplex PCR reads. The sample comprises 95,000 to 100,000 distinct CDR3 sequences, about 62% of which are singletons, and more than 10% rests with the top ten. The chain combines TRBV11-2 with TRBJ2-1; TRBD2 matches at 14 bases. Sequenced material: liver tumor tissue from sampling region 2. Described subset: tumor region T2, inferior pole. The sequence came from a woman aged 55-69 years with primary liver carcinoma and hepatitis B virus infection. CDR3 amino acids: CASSWRLAGGPGDEQFF. The CDR3 bases are TGCGCCAGCAGCTGGAGACTAGCGGGAGGGCCAGGGGATGAGCAGTTCTTC.